The clone carrying this TCR beta chain was detected only a few times. This sample was included in a study of T cell repertoires in cytomegalovirus infection. About the study: Indications of both CMV infection and matching HLA type were provided by public TCR beta signatures.

TCRdb processed the reads anew with MiXCR; each CDR3 protein has one entry. Of fewer than 550,000 distinct CDR3 sequences in the sample, roughly 30% are singletons; the top ten hold about an eighth. In germline, CDR1 is MNHEY, CDR2 SVGEGT. V lost 1 base and J lost 0, with 10 bases in between. This CDR3 has 16 residues. The V and J genes are TRBV6-2 or TRBV6-3 and TRBJ1-5; D is undetermined. This receptor was obtained from a human donor in good health (CMV status not recorded). Some clones in this sample may be carry-over from other donors' samples. Sequences were obtained from PBMCs. The CDR3 reads CASSYFGENSNQPQHF. The CDR3 bases are TGTGCCAGCAGTTACTTCGGGGAGAATAGCAATCAGCCCCAGCATTTT.